The entry that follows covers one T cell receptor beta chain sequence. No antigen is known for it. Extracted total RNA amounted to at least 6 micrograms for each sample. The V and J ends lost 4 bases and 10 bases, in that order; junction bases with no gene match: 6. This CDR3 has 14 residues. The V gene's germline CDR1 is SGHTA and CDR2 FQGTGA. Next came a second PCR, run for 7 to 11 cycles, which used a sample-barcoded 5' primer along with a J-beta primer mix. Every cDNA was tagged by a template-switch adaptor with 12 random nucleotides. TCRdb redid the calling of the 5' RACE reads with MiXCR, one entry per CDR3 protein. Of roughly 640,000 distinct CDR3 sequences listed, around 31% are singletons. This record belongs to a study of blood T cells in healthy people across ages. Notes on the study in general: The long-lived group displayed more naive CD4+ cells, plus higher diversity, than the aged donors did. TCR beta diversity per million T cells fell roughly linearly with age.

This sequence originates from a woman at least 80 years old in good health. This chain joins TRBV7-3 and TRBJ2-1, with 11 bases lining up with TRBD2. Sequencing input: blood. The CDR3 here is CASSYRLAGMEQFF. CDR3 DNA: TGTGCCAGCAGCTATAGACTAGCGGGGATGGAGCAGTTCTTC.